This T cell receptor (beta chain) is drawn from a study of regulatory T cells in long-lasting Graves disease. Building of the TCR beta libraries involved iRepertoire HTBI primers and Arm-PCR of CDR3 regions. Using its own MiXCR run on the multiplex PCR reads, TCRdb lists one record per CDR3 protein. The table has around 480,000 distinct CDR3 sequences, 15% to 20% seen once. Time point here: newly diagnosed GD, antithyroid drugs for less than 3 months. Generation of the TCR library employed RNA extracted from PBMCs. This clonotype was counted a few times. Its cognate antigen is unknown. Study-wide results and limits: Persistent disease showed a preference for TRBV28, TRBJ1-2 and TRBJ2-5. Persistent patients shared more public clonotypes (2,741) than new patients (more than 900).

Losses at the gene ends were 7 bases for V and 0 bases for J; bases not matched to a gene: 6. The germline V gene has CDR1 ENHRY and CDR2 SYGVKD. The CDR3 spans 15 residues. In addition, the sample was reused for a study of T cells in Graves' hyperthyroidism and ophthalmopathy. That source reports: HTBI primers were the set used in a first-round RT-PCR of the TCR CDR3.

The source material was peripheral blood mononuclear cells (PBMCs), sampled at new diagnosis, from a patient treated with antithyroid drugs. The chain couples TRBV10-3 to TRBJ1-2, with 9 bases identical to TRBD1. The sequence derives from a man aged 40-55 years with Graves disease. CDR3 sequence: CAIKPGQGTNYGYTF. DNA for the CDR3: TGTGCCATCAAGCCGGGACAGGGAACTAACTATGGCTACACCTTC.